One sample yielded the 19 T cell receptor beta chains listed below, sequenced in a study of T cell changes during pregnancy in multiple sclerosis. Measured with immunoSEQ multiplex PCR; TCRdb has only the in-frame clones, and not every one. The table records about 70,000 clones, almost 95% of them present only once. The material was CD8+ T cells from peripheral blood mononuclear cells, obtained in the third trimester of pregnancy. The receptors come from a female donor in good health, enrolled as a control in a pregnancy study.

The rearrangement uses TRBV27 and TRBJ2-7, with 9 bases lining up with TRBD2. V lost 3 bases and J lost 2; bases outside the gene matches: 2. Germline loops: CDR1 MNHEY, CDR2 SMNVEV (reference sequence). The CDR3 is made up of 14 amino acids. In DNA, the CDR3 is TGTGCCAGCAGTTTGAGCGGGGGGACCTACGAGCAGTACTTC. Its translation is CASSLSGGTYEQYF.

This chain joins TRBV27 and TRBJ2-1, with 8 bases matching TRBD2. The J segment lost 6 bases and the V segment lost 8 bases, leaving 9 bases of the junction unmatched. This CDR3 comprises 14 residues. The germline V gene encodes CDR1 MNHEY and CDR2 SMNVEV (reference sequence). CDR3 sequence reads: CASWALAGGNEQFF. As DNA, the CDR3 is TGTGCCAGCTGGGCTCTAGCGGGCGGCAATGAGCAGTTCTTC.

CDR3 region: CASARQAADGYGEAFF. The CDR3 region has the DNA TGTGCCAGCGCCAGACAGGCCGCTGATGGTTATGGAGAAGCTTTCTTT. This rearrangement joins TRBV27 to TRBJ1-1; TRBD1 might be the D (6 bases). The CDR3 is 16 residues long. With 8 bases removed from V and 8 bases from J, the gap between germline ends came to 27 bases. Germline CDR1 and CDR2: MNHEY and SMNVEV (reference sequence).

The genes are TRBV6-4 and TRBJ1-1; D gene unclear. CDR3 length equals 13 residues. The germline gives CDR1 MRHNA, CDR2 SNTAGT. V was trimmed by 6 bases and J by 1 base, leaving 9 bases between them. The CDR3 protein is CASRSRQNTEAFF. In DNA, the CDR3 is TGTGCCAGCAGAAGCCGACAGAACACTGAAGCTTTCTTT.

The rearrangement joins TRBV6-5 to TRBJ1-6; D perhaps matches TRBD1 (6 bases). From germline, CDR1 is MNHEY and CDR2 SVGAGI. Trimming shortened V by 9 bases and J by 6 bases, and 12 bases separated the two germline ends. The CDR3 extends over 13 amino acids. CDR3 sequence reads: CASTQGFNSPLHF. The CDR3 nucleotides read TGTGCCAGTACACAGGGTTTTAATTCACCCCTCCACTTT.

CDR3 sequence: CATASFNQPQHF. DNA for the CDR3: TGTGCCACCGCGTCCTTCAATCAGCCCCAGCATTTT. The chain recombines TRBV15 with TRBJ1-5, with D hard to call. CDR3 size: 12 residues. Germline CDR1 is LNHNV and CDR2 is YYDKDF (reference sequence). Deletions cut 8 bases from V and 3 bases from J, with 8 bases between.

The table lists this clone with a count of one. The chain combines TRBV6-5 with TRBJ2-2, with D possibly TRBD2 on 6 matching bases. V lost 5 bases and J lost 3, with 13 bases in between. This CDR3 comprises 15 residues. CDR1 and CDR2 from the germline V gene are MNHEY and SVGAGI. CDR3 sequence reads: CASSPVGTDTGELFF. In nucleotides, the CDR3 is TGTGCCAGCAGTCCCGTAGGGACTGACACCGGGGAGCTGTTTTTT.

CDR3 protein: CASRDRLAGEKETQYF. The CDR3 nucleotides read TGTGCCAGCAGGGATCGGCTAGCGGGGGAAAAAGAGACCCAGTACTTC. This chain links TRBV2 with TRBJ2-5, with 10 bases fitting TRBD2. The ends lost 6 bases at V and 3 bases at J; junction bases unmatched: 10. Germline CDR1 reads SNHLY; CDR2 reads FYNNEI. The CDR3 covers 16 residues.

The chain joins TRBV19 to TRBJ2-7, with D maybe TRBD2 (6 bases). Germline V gene data show CDR1 as LNHDA and CDR2 as SQIVND (reference sequence). The CDR3 is 13 amino acids. Trimming took off 3 bases at V and 4 bases at J, with 10 bases between the two ends. This CDR3 is CASSMGSGYEQYF. In DNA form, the CDR3 reads TGTGCCAGTAGTATGGGAAGCGGGTACGAGCAGTACTTC.

The chain is built from TRBV11-1 and TRBJ1-1, with 7 nucleotides matching TRBD1. The CDR3 is 15 residues long. Losses at the gene ends were 4 bases for V and 6 bases for J; bases not matched to a gene: 11. Per the germline V gene, CDR1 is SGHAT and CDR2 is FQDESV (reference sequence). This CDR3 reads CASSSAPSGGSEAFF. The CDR3 DNA reads TGTGCCAGCAGCTCCGCTCCCTCAGGGGGTTCTGAAGCTTTCTTT.

V is TRBV9 and J is TRBJ2-7; the D gene is possibly TRBD2 (5 bases). V shed 0 bases and J shed 2 bases, with 9 bases lying between them. This CDR3 comprises 14 residues. Looked up from germline, CDR1 is SGDLS and CDR2 is YYNGEE. The CDR3 region has the DNA TGTGCCAGCAGCGTAGCGTCCGGGACCTACGAGCAGTACTTC. This translates into CASSVASGTYEQYF.

This clone was found once. V gene TRBV11-3 combines with J gene TRBJ1-1; D unclear. Germline values: CDR1 SGHNT, CDR2 YENEEA. Between the trimmed V and J ends, which lost 5 bases and 1 base, there was a span of 26 bases. This CDR3 has 19 amino acids. The DNA for the CDR3 is TGTGCCAGCAGCCTTACGACGCGACGGGCGGAGGGATCGAACACTGAAGCTTTCTTT. This codes for CASSLTTRRAEGSNTEAFF.

The V gene is TRBV19, the J gene TRBJ2-7; possible D gene TRBD2, 6 bases. Germline values: CDR1 LNHDA, CDR2 SQIVND (reference sequence). The CDR3 extends over 12 amino acids. V lost 7 bases and J 0 bases, leaving 7 bases between the germline ends. The CDR3 here is CASTGSSYEQYF. CDR3 nucleotide sequence: TGTGCCAGTACCGGGAGCTCCTACGAGCAGTACTTC.

This clone was seen just once. The chain links TRBV29-1 to TRBJ1-1; 7 nucleotides agree with TRBD1. Trimming cost V 5 bases and J 8 bases; bases outside gene matches: 5. The germline V gene encodes CDR1 SQVTM and CDR2 ANQGSEA. This CDR3 region has 11 residues. CDR3 region: CSVRRGREAFF. The CDR3 region has the DNA TGCAGCGTTCGTAGGGGGCGGGAAGCTTTCTTT.

This clone was observed once. V and J are TRBV27 and TRBJ2-1; no definite D call. CDR1 is MNHEY, CDR2 SMNVEV, per germline (reference sequence). CDR3 size: 16 residues. V was clipped by 4 bases and J by 0 bases, with 13 bases between them. CDR3 in DNA: TGTGCCAGCAGTTCACTCTCATCTGTCTCCTACAATGAGCAGTTCTTC. Protein: CASSSLSSVSYNEQFF.

The chain couples TRBV4-3 to TRBJ2-7, with D maybe TRBD1 (6 bases). CDR3 length: 15 residues. V was pared by 0 bases and J by 0 bases, with 9 bases between. Germline loops: CDR1 LGHNA, CDR2 YSLEER. CDR3 in amino acids: CASSQEQGPSYEQYF. The CDR3, as DNA: TGCGCCAGCAGCCAAGAACAGGGACCCTCCTACGAGCAGTACTTC.

This clone showed up just a few times. This sequence joins TRBV12-5 and TRBJ2-2; TRBD2 matches at 12 bases. Trimming cost V 0 bases and J 5 bases; bases outside gene matches: 10. The CDR3 extends over 19 amino acids. The germline V gene has CDR1 LGHNT and CDR2 FRNRAP. The CDR3 protein is CASGLVLPGLAGKTGELFF. CDR3 in DNA: TGTGCTAGTGGTTTGGTACTTCCCGGACTAGCGGGGAAGACCGGGGAGCTGTTTTTT. The full variable domain, rest sourced from reference TRBV12-5 and TRBJ2-2, is DARVTQTPRHKVTEMGQEVTMRCQPILGHNTVFWYRQTMMQGLELLAYFRNRAPLDDSGMPKDRFSAEMPDATLATLKIQPSEPRDSAVYFCASGLVLPGLAGKTGELFFGEGSRLTVL.

The chain is built from TRBV25-1 and TRBJ1-3; no clear D gene. The CDR3 sequence is 14 residues long. Germline V gene data show CDR1 as MGHDK and CDR2 as SYGVNS. Trimming stripped 3 bases from V and 1 base from J, with 7 bases between. For the CDR3, the DNA is TGTGCCAGCAGTGACCGGGTGTCTGGAAACACCATATATTTT. It is translated as CASSDRVSGNTIYF.

This chain connects TRBV12-5 to TRBJ1-1; possible D gene TRBD1, 6 bases. There are 15 residues in the CDR3. Germline CDR1 LGHNT, CDR2 FRNRAP. V dropped 2 bases and J dropped 6 bases, with 16 bases sitting between them. The CDR3 protein is CASGLSQGLGAEAFF. CDR3 coding DNA: TGTGCTAGTGGTTTGTCCCAGGGGTTGGGCGCTGAAGCTTTCTTT.